This T cell receptor (beta chain) was recovered during a study of CD8 T cells in ankylosing spondylitis. The CDR3 contains 15 residues. With 1 base removed from V and 0 bases from J, the gap between germline ends came to 10 bases. CDR1 SGHRS and CDR2 YFSETQ come from the germline V gene. For TCR beta, libraries came from quantitative 5'-RACE with molecular barcodes. Each CDR3 protein gets one entry after TCRdb re-called the 5' RACE reads with MiXCR. The sample contains about 340,000 distinct CDR3 sequences, roughly 15% of which appear only once. In regard to this clonotype: Its target is not known.

Points from the study as a whole: In synovial fluid and blood from reactive arthritis, some motif variants were previously reported. Researchers reportedly found disease-linked clones significantly enriched in matched ankylosing spondylitis synovial fluid. Apparently characteristic of ankylosing spondylitis blood was a TCR beta motif (eight highly homologous variants).

Input material: blood, either unsorted or a sorted T cell fraction (not recorded which). The source is a male donor with ankylosing spondylitis or in good health (not recorded which). V is TRBV5-1 and J is TRBJ1-2, with a tentative D call TRBD1 (6 bases). CDR3 sequence (DNA): TGCGCCAGCAGCTTGTCCACAGGGACTAACTATGGCTACACCTTC. Its translation: CASSLSTGTNYGYTF.